The 20 T cell receptor beta chains presented below share a single source sample, sequenced in a study of T cells in localized non-small cell lung cancer. Libraries were prepared by immunoSEQ multiplex PCR; TCRdb keeps only in-frame clonotypes and omits some of them. Of fewer than 50,000 clones listed, approximately 80% are singletons. This specimen was PBMCs, taken before any cancer treatment. The receptors originated from a man aged 40 to 70 with stage II lung adenocarcinoma.

The chain links TRBV6-1 to TRBJ2-1; D is unresolved. Germline V CDR1 and CDR2: MNHNS, SASEGT. This CDR3 has 12 amino acids. Trimming removed 5 bases from V and 9 bases from J, with 11 bases in between. CDR3 sequence (DNA): TGTGCCAGCAGTCTGGGTGTAAGTGAGCAGTTCTTC. Its translation: CASSLGVSEQFF.

The chain is built from TRBV28 and TRBJ2-7; TRBD1 matches 8 bases. CDR3 length: 12 amino acids. The V gene end was trimmed by 8 bases and the J gene end by 7 bases; junction bases not matched to a gene: 7. The germline V gene has CDR1 MDHEN and CDR2 SYDVKM. CDR3 sequence: CASCSGGDEQYF. The CDR3 DNA reads TGTGCCAGCTGTTCAGGGGGCGATGAGCAGTACTTC.

The CDR3 nucleotides read TGTGCCAGCAGCTCCCGGACAGGGCGGGAGACCCAGTACTTC. Translating it yields CASSSRTGRETQYF. The gene calls are TRBV11-1 and TRBJ2-5; TRBD1 matches at 8 bases. Germline-derived CDR1 and CDR2 are SGHAT and FQDESV (reference sequence). The junction had 6 bases not matched to a gene; V was cut back by 4 bases and J by 5 bases. CDR3 length: 14 amino acids.

This chain joins TRBV7-2 and TRBJ1-3, with D hard to call. The V end was cut by 4 bases, the J end by 1 base, with 11 bases between. Germline lookup yields CDR1 SGHTA and CDR2 FQGNSA. The CDR3 contains 15 residues. The CDR3 DNA follows: TGTGCCAGCAGCTCAAAAAGAGGGTCTGGAAACACCATATATTTT. This translates into CASSSKRGSGNTIYF.

V and J are TRBV9 and TRBJ2-7; 12 bases are a match to TRBD2. Germline V gene sequence: CDR1 SGDLS, CDR2 YYNGEE. This CDR3 contains 16 residues. V lost 0 bases and J lost 4; bases outside the gene matches: 5. CDR3 region: CASSVGLAGVSYEQYF. The CDR3, as DNA: TGTGCCAGCAGCGTAGGACTAGCGGGAGTATCGTACGAGCAGTACTTC.

The V and J genes are TRBV18 and TRBJ2-4; 7 bases map to TRBD2. Unmatched junction bases numbered 9, after V lost 2 bases and J lost 8 bases. Germline V gene sequence: CDR1 KGHSH, CDR2 LQKENI. The CDR3 sequence is 15 residues long. The CDR3 coding sequence is TGTGCCAGCTCACCAGGGATTGGGACTAACGACATTCAGTACTTC. Translating gives CASSPGIGTNDIQYF.

J is TRBJ2-3 and V is TRBV28; D is unresolved. The CDR3 sequence is 12 residues long. The V and J ends lost 5 bases and 2 bases respectively, with 5 bases between them. Germline CDR1 and CDR2: MDHEN and SYDVKM. In DNA, the CDR3 is TGTGCCAGCAGTCTGAACACAGATACGCAGTATTTT. It encodes CASSLNTDTQYF.

The chain combines TRBV29-1 with TRBJ2-3, with D maybe TRBD1 (6 bases). Germline V gives CDR1 SQVTM, CDR2 ANQGSEA. This CDR3 spans 13 amino acids. V lost 5 bases, J lost 2 bases, and 11 bases lay in between. The CDR3 coding sequence is TGCAGCGTTAAAGGACAGAACACAGATACGCAGTATTTT. Translation gives CSVKGQNTDTQYF.

The chain links TRBV7-3 to TRBJ2-1; D is undetermined. The CDR3 spans 14 residues. Germline V CDR1 and CDR2: SGHTA, FQGTGA. Trimming shortened V by 8 bases and J by 8 bases, and 19 bases separated the two germline ends. The DNA of the CDR3 is TGTGCCAGCGGACCGGGCCTCTACGGCGATGAGCAGTTCTTC. Its protein product is CASGPGLYGDEQFF.

The chain carries TRBV13 and TRBJ2-7; perhaps TRBD2 as D (7 bases). V dropped 1 base and J dropped 5 bases, with 15 bases sitting between them. Germline-derived CDR1 and CDR2 are PRHDT and FYEKMQ (reference sequence). CDR3 length: 15 amino acids. The CDR3 DNA sequence: TGTGCCAGCAGCTTAGCCGCGGGGGCTGGCGACGAGCAGTACTTC. Its protein product is CASSLAAGAGDEQYF. Full variable domain (remainder filled in from reference TRBV13 and TRBJ2-7): AAGVIQSPRHLIKEKRETATLKCYPIPRHDTVYWYQQGPGQDPQFLISFYEKMQSDKGSIPDRFSAQQFSDYHSELNMSSLELGDSALYFCASSLAAGAGDEQYFGPGTRLTVT.

The V gene is TRBV19, the J gene TRBJ1-5, with no clear D. The CDR3 is 14 amino acids. V lost 6 bases and J 1 base, leaving 10 bases between the germline ends. Germline V gives CDR1 LNHDA, CDR2 SQIVND (reference sequence). The CDR3 region has the DNA TGTGCCAGTAGGCTGGGAGTAAGCAATCAGCCCCAGCATTTT. Amino acids: CASRLGVSNQPQHF.

The V call is TRBV5-6, the J call TRBJ2-7, with 9 bases aligning to TRBD2. The CDR3 is made up of 16 amino acids. Looked up from germline, CDR1 is SGHDT and CDR2 is YYEEEE. The trim removed 4 bases at V and 4 bases at J, leaving 12 bases unmatched. CDR3 DNA: TGTGCCAGCAGCGCGTTAGCGGGGGCGAAGGGATACGAGCAGTACTTC. This codes for CASSALAGAKGYEQYF.

This clone was found once. V usage is TRBV19 and J usage is TRBJ2-2, with TRBD2 identical over 7 bases. The CDR3 sequence is 15 residues long. V dropped 8 bases and J dropped 4; count of bases not matched to a gene: 10. Germline V gives CDR1 LNHDA, CDR2 SQIVND (reference sequence). The CDR3 is CASRGERRGTGELFF. The CDR3 DNA follows: TGTGCCAGTCGGGGGGAGAGGAGGGGCACCGGGGAGCTGTTTTTT.

This chain links TRBV6-5 with TRBJ2-5; D might be TRBD1 (6 bases). The germline V and J ends were trimmed by 6 bases and 6 bases, with 8 bases remaining between them. The CDR3 loop spans 11 amino acids. CDR1 is MNHEY, CDR2 SVGAGI, per germline. The CDR3 sequence: CASRDSQTQYF. CDR3 nucleotide sequence: TGTGCCAGCAGGGACAGCCAGACCCAGTACTTC.

The chain links TRBV7-9 to TRBJ1-2; 9 positions agree with TRBD1. This CDR3 region has 12 residues. The V segment lost 5 bases and the J segment 6 bases; nucleotides outside the gene matches: 1. Germline V CDR1 and CDR2: SEHNR, FQNEAQ (reference sequence). The CDR3 region is CASSRDRDGYTF. CDR3 in DNA: TGTGCCAGCAGCCGGGACAGGGATGGCTACACCTTC. Together with reference TRBV7-9 and TRBJ1-2, the CDR3 gives the full variable domain: DTGVSQNPRHKITKRGQNVTFRCDPISEHNRLYWYRQTLGQGPEFLTYFQNEAQLEKSRLLSDRFSAERPKGSFSTLEIQRTEQGDSAMYLCASSRDRDGYTFGSGTRLTVV.

In its sample, this clone was seen a few times. The V and J genes are TRBV6-1 and TRBJ1-5; D uncertain. CDR3 size: 15 residues. The V end lost 3 bases, the J end lost 0 bases, and 9 bases lay between the germline ends. The germline V gene encodes CDR1 MNHNS and CDR2 SASEGT. The CDR3 DNA sequence: TGTGCCAGCAGTGATCTTCAGGTTAGCAATCAGCCCCAGCATTTT. Encoded protein: CASSDLQVSNQPQHF.

This clone was seen just once. This chain connects TRBV25-1 to TRBJ2-5; no clear D. The germline V gene has CDR1 MGHDK and CDR2 SYGVNS. V shed 6 bases and J shed 3 bases, with 17 bases lying between them. This CDR3 contains 15 residues. The CDR3 nucleotides read TGTGCCAGCAGACCTAGACGGGCTCCTGAAGAGACCCAGTACTTC. Translated, it gives CASRPRRAPEETQYF.

This clone was observed a single time. This rearrangement joins TRBV9 to TRBJ2-2; a weak D match, TRBD2 (6 bases). CDR1 and CDR2 (germline): SGDLS, YYNGEE. The CDR3 runs to 17 residues. Trimming removed 3 bases from V and 6 bases from J, with 21 bases in between. The CDR3 here is CASSDNVRELGSGELFF. DNA for the CDR3: TGTGCCAGCAGCGACAACGTTCGGGAGTTAGGGTCCGGGGAGCTGTTTTTT. The variable domain in full, with the rest retrieved from reference TRBV9 and TRBJ2-2, is DSGVTQTPKHLITATGQRVTLRCSPRSGDLSVYWYQQSLDQGLQFLIQYYNGEERAKGNILERFSAQQFPDLHSELNLSSLELGDSALYFCASSDNVRELGSGELFFGEGSRLTVL.

CDR3 DNA sequence: TGCGCCAGCAGTCTCCAGCGAGCTTTCACTGAAGCTTTCTTT. This encodes CASSLQRAFTEAFF. V is TRBV23-1 and J is TRBJ1-1; D is unresolved. TRBV23-1 is an open reading frame whose function is uncertain. The CDR3 spans 14 residues. Trimming left V 4 bases short and J 4 bases short, with 13 bases between.

V gene TRBV5-1 combines with J gene TRBJ1-6, with no clear D. This CDR3 spans 13 amino acids. V lost 0 bases to trimming and J lost 9 bases, with 7 bases between them. From germline, CDR1 is SGHRS and CDR2 YFSETQ. This chain's CDR3 is CASSLAVGSPLHF. Written as DNA, the CDR3 is TGCGCCAGCAGCTTGGCAGTGGGTTCACCCCTCCACTTT.